Listed here are 24 T cell receptor beta chains from one sample, sequenced in a study of CD8 T cells in ankylosing spondylitis. MiXCR was run by TCRdb on the 5' RACE reads, yielding one entry per CDR3 protein. The sample contains 250,000 or so distinct CDR3 sequences, roughly a quarter of which appear only once. Sequenced sample: blood, either unsorted or a sorted T cell fraction (not recorded which). All receptors come from a male donor with ankylosing spondylitis or in good health (not recorded which).

The V and J genes are TRBV12-3 or TRBV12-4 and TRBJ1-5; D call uncertain. Trimming removed 5 bases from V and 6 bases from J, with 14 bases in between. The CDR3 length is 14 residues. CDR3 loop: CASSLNWGGQPQHF. DNA of the CDR3: TGTGCCAGCAGTCTGAACTGGGGTGGTCAGCCCCAGCATTTT.

J is TRBJ2-7 and V is TRBV5-1; D perhaps matches TRBD2 (5 bases). Trimming took 0 bases from V and 2 from J, leaving 6 bases between them. The CDR3 has 13 amino acids. Germline V gene lookup returns CDR1 SGHRS and CDR2 YFSETQ. This CDR3 is CASSLAGTYEQYF. CDR3 nucleotides: TGCGCCAGCAGCTTGGCCGGGACCTACGAGCAGTACTTC.

The chain combines TRBV6-2 or TRBV6-3 with TRBJ2-7, with D possibly TRBD1 on 5 matching bases. Germline CDR1 is MNHEY and CDR2 is SVGEGT. The CDR3 is 13 amino acids. V was trimmed by 2 bases and J by 2 bases, leaving 7 bases between them. The CDR3 loop is CASSYQGAYEQYF. CDR3 bases: TGTGCCAGCAGTTACCAGGGCGCCTACGAGCAGTACTTC.

The chain is built from TRBV15 and TRBJ2-7; tentative D call: TRBD2 (7 bases). Trimming took off 3 bases at V and 6 bases at J, with 18 bases between the two ends. The V gene's germline CDR1 is LNHNV and CDR2 YYDKDF (reference sequence). The CDR3 runs 15 residues. For the CDR3, the DNA is TGTGCCACCAGCAGTCCCCGAGGGGGGAGGGTCGAGCAGTACTTC. Protein product: CATSSPRGGRVEQYF.

This chain links TRBV10-3 with TRBJ2-3; tentative D call: TRBD2 (6 bases). Germline CDR1 ENHRY, CDR2 SYGVKD. CDR3 length equals 11 residues. Between the trimmed V and J ends, which lost 8 bases and 4 bases, there was a span of 7 bases. CDR3 DNA sequence: TGTGCCATCTCGGGAGCAGATACGCAGTATTTT. It specifies CAISGADTQYF.

The rearrangement joins TRBV4-2 to TRBJ1-4; 11 nucleotides line up with TRBD1. With 7 bases clipped from V and 7 bases from J, the junction kept 5 bases outside the gene matches. The CDR3 sequence is 14 residues long. Per the germline V gene, CDR1 is LGHNA and CDR2 is YNFKEQ. CDR3 sequence (DNA): TGTGCCAGCAAAGGGACAGGGGGACTTGAAAAACTGTTTTTT. Protein sequence: CASKGTGGLEKLFF.

The rearrangement uses TRBV19 and TRBJ2-6, with a tentative D call TRBD1 (6 bases). Germline assignment: CDR1 LNHDA and CDR2 SQIVND (reference sequence). This CDR3 comprises 14 residues. Trimming stripped 6 bases from V and 1 base from J, with 7 bases between. CDR3 DNA sequence: TGTGCCAGTAGAGACAGGTCTGGGGCCAACGTCCTGACTTTC. Residues: CASRDRSGANVLTF.

This clonotype was seen a few times. This chain connects TRBV10-3 to TRBJ2-7; D remains ambiguous. The V gene lost 4 bases and the J gene lost 3 bases, with 4 bases spanning the gap. The CDR3 loop spans 11 amino acids. The germline V gene encodes CDR1 ENHRY and CDR2 SYGVKD. The CDR3 nucleotides are TGTGCCATCAGTGCCGACTACGAGCAGTACTTC. This codes for CAISADYEQYF.

This sequence joins TRBV20-1 and TRBJ1-1; TRBD1 aligns across 8 bases. V lost 6 bases to trimming and J lost 7 bases; unmatched junction nucleotides: 7. CDR1 and CDR2 from the germline V gene are DFQATT and SNEGSKA (reference sequence). The CDR3 length is 12 residues. CDR3 amino acids: CSAPSQGGEAFF. CDR3 DNA: TGCAGTGCCCCTTCACAGGGGGGTGAAGCTTTCTTT.

The chain has TRBV12-3 or TRBV12-4 and TRBJ2-6; the match to TRBD2 covers 7 bases. This CDR3 comprises 14 residues. V lost 7 bases and J lost 2; bases outside the gene matches: 2. In nucleotides, the CDR3 is TGTGCCAGCACTCGGGGGGCTGGGGCCAACGTCCTGACTTTC. The encoded protein is CASTRGAGANVLTF.

This sequence joins TRBV29-1 and TRBJ2-5; possible D gene TRBD1, 6 bases. Per the germline V gene, CDR1 is SQVTM and CDR2 is ANQGSEA. Deletions cut 4 bases from V and 3 bases from J, with 12 bases between. The CDR3 sequence is 13 residues long. The CDR3 region has the DNA TGCAGCGTTGGGCACAGGGCTAAAGAGACCCAGTACTTC. Its translation: CSVGHRAKETQYF.

The chain is built from TRBV2 and TRBJ1-2; TRBD1 matches at 9 bases. V lost 7 bases and J lost 5; bases outside the gene matches: 8. This CDR3 is built from 14 residues. In germline, CDR1 is SNHLY, CDR2 FYNNEI. The CDR3 here is CASTSGTGLYGYTF. DNA of the CDR3: TGTGCCAGCACCTCCGGGACAGGGCTTTATGGCTACACCTTC.

This clonotype has just a few counts. This chain links TRBV20-1 with TRBJ2-1; D assignment may be TRBD1 or TRBD2 (6 bases each). Trimming removed 1 base at V and 6 bases at J, with 22 bases between. The CDR3 spans 17 residues. The V gene's germline CDR1 is DFQATT and CDR2 SNEGSKA (reference sequence). The CDR3 sequence: CSARALVSGASGNEQFF. CDR3 DNA: TGCAGTGCTAGAGCCCTCGTTTCGGGGGCGTCTGGCAATGAGCAGTTCTTC.

This chain uses TRBV10-3 with TRBJ2-3; no clear D. The CDR3 loop spans 14 amino acids. V was trimmed by 0 bases and J by 3 bases, leaving 7 bases between them. The V gene's germline CDR1 is ENHRY and CDR2 SYGVKD. The CDR3 DNA follows: TGTGCCATCAGTGAGTCTGTGAGGACAGATACGCAGTATTTT. Protein sequence: CAISESVRTDTQYF.

This clonotype was picked up many times. The chain employs TRBV20-1 and TRBJ2-7; possibly TRBD1 or TRBD2 for D (5 bases each). CDR1 DFQATT and CDR2 SNEGSKA come from the germline V gene (reference sequence). This CDR3 spans 16 amino acids. Trimming removed 0 bases from V and 2 bases from J, with 17 bases in between. The CDR3 is CSARDPNARGAYEQYF. Written as DNA, the CDR3 is TGCAGTGCTAGAGATCCGAACGCCCGAGGGGCCTACGAGCAGTACTTC.

This clonotype was counted at least ten times. The gene calls are TRBV7-9 and TRBJ1-1, with D unresolved. Germline assignment: CDR1 SEHNR and CDR2 FQNEAQ (reference sequence). V was cut by 4 bases and J by 6 bases, with 9 bases left in between. The CDR3 is 12 amino acids. The CDR3 region has the DNA TGTGCCAGCAGCTCAGTCACATCTGAAGCTTTCTTT. Translated: CASSSVTSEAFF.

This clonotype was observed a handful of times. This rearrangement joins TRBV29-1 to TRBJ2-5, with D maybe TRBD1 (5 bases). This CDR3 has 13 amino acids. From germline, CDR1 is SQVTM and CDR2 ANQGSEA. Between the trimmed V and J ends, which lost 6 bases and 4 bases, there was a span of 15 bases. In nucleotides, the CDR3 is TGCAGCGTGGGCCCCCAGGGCGGAGAGACCCAGTACTTC. Translating it yields CSVGPQGGETQYF.

This clonotype has just a few counts. The V gene is TRBV20-1, the J gene TRBJ2-7; 7 bases are shared with TRBD1. The CDR3 length is 11 residues. CDR1 is DFQATT and CDR2 is SNEGSKA in the germline V gene (reference sequence). Trimming took 5 bases from V and 7 from J; bases not matched to a gene: 5. The CDR3 sequence: CSALIQGEQYF. In DNA form, the CDR3 reads TGCAGTGCTCTCATACAGGGGGAGCAGTACTTC.

This clonotype was counted at least ten times. The chain combines TRBV20-1 with TRBJ2-7; weak D call: TRBD2 (7 bases). The V end lost 6 bases, the J end lost 0 bases, and 12 bases lay between the germline ends. Looked up from germline, CDR1 is DFQATT and CDR2 is SNEGSKA (reference sequence). This CDR3 has 13 amino acids. The CDR3 loop reads CSAKGGSSYEQYF. CDR3 coding DNA: TGCAGTGCCAAGGGGGGGAGCTCCTACGAGCAGTACTTC.

There are a few counts of this clonotype. One end of the junction fails to match germline, which may point to a read error. This chain uses TRBV7-7 with TRBJ1-2; D perhaps matches TRBD1 (6 bases). CDR3 size: 19 residues. CDR1 is SSHAT, CDR2 FNYEAQ, per germline (reference sequence). The CDR3 loop reads CASSLESWVGGPTNYGYTF. The CDR3 DNA is TGTGCTAGCAGCTTAGAATCTTGGGTGGGGGGCCCCACTAACTATGGCTACACCTTC.

This clonotype was seen only a few times. The chain is built from TRBV12-3 or TRBV12-4 and TRBJ2-7; TRBD1 matches at 8 bases. CDR3 length equals 14 residues. Losses at the gene ends were 7 bases for V and 7 bases for J; bases not matched to a gene: 12. The CDR3 is CASKPRQGRGEQYF. The CDR3 DNA is TGTGCCAGCAAACCTCGACAGGGGCGCGGGGAGCAGTACTTC.

This clonotype has just one count. The rearrangement uses TRBV3-1 and TRBJ2-3; no reliable D call. This CDR3 has 13 residues. The V gene's germline CDR1 is LGHDT and CDR2 YNNKEL (reference sequence). With 10 bases removed from V and 8 bases from J, the gap between germline ends came to 19 bases. In DNA form, the CDR3 reads TGTGCCATCGGCCAAGGGCTCGTCGGTACGCAGTATTTT. Translation gives CAIGQGLVGTQYF.

The genes are TRBV12-3 or TRBV12-4 and TRBJ2-7; D perhaps matches TRBD1 (6 bases). The CDR3 covers 11 residues. The germline V and J ends were trimmed by 4 bases and 12 bases, with 13 bases remaining between them. CDR3 protein: CASSSGVVPYF. The CDR3 nucleotides read TGTGCCAGCAGTTCAGGGGTAGTGCCGTACTTC.

The table lists this clonotype with many counts. The chain is built from TRBV20-1 and TRBJ2-7; D is perhaps TRBD1 (6 bases). The V end lost 5 bases, the J end lost 0 bases, and 20 bases lay between the germline ends. CDR3 length: 16 residues. Germline V gene data show CDR1 as DFQATT and CDR2 as SNEGSKA (reference sequence). CDR3 protein: CSALSTTGRSSYEQYF. The CDR3 nucleotides are TGCAGTGCTCTTTCGACGACAGGCCGAAGCTCCTACGAGCAGTACTTC.